Here is one T cell receptor (beta chain) with its context. This clone was seen once. Its specific antigen is unknown. Base quality data are lacking; no much larger clone is found one base away. The germline V gene sets CDR1 to KGHSH and CDR2 to LQKENI. Relative to germline, V is missing 4 bases and J is missing 4 bases, with 4 bases of the junction outside any gene match. From its cysteine to its phenylalanine, the CDR3 spans 15 amino acids. The DNA shown is the 45-base CDR3, in frame from base 1. This sample is drawn from a study of blood T cell repertoires in COVID-19 (dated by TCRdb to between 2020 and 2021). As for the study more broadly: Samples covering the acute and convalescent phases of COVID-19 were provided by collaborators in the United States, Italy and Spain. The dataset comprised deeply sampled blood TCRbeta repertoires from subjects exposed to, actively infected with, or recovered from COVID-19. The repertoires were released in a freely available public database intended as a resource for research on the immune response to SARS-CoV-2. Samples came from the ongoing ImmuneRACE study (first 160 participants) plus 1,254 subjects from 6 global collaborators. A de-identified subject ID, COVID-19 status, age in years and sex were almost always included in the sample metadata. HLA class I and class II types, where available, came from metadata supplied by the sample provider rather than from assay-based typing. The prospective study material was composed of cDNA or gDNA derived from T cells, B-cell-depleted T cells, or PBMCs.

At one collaborating source in Seattle, patients were enrolled during active infection and were followed longitudinally through the course of disease. Collaborating institutions collected whole blood in K2EDTA tubes following their own protocols. For TCRbeta analysis, collaborators shipped samples as frozen whole blood, isolated PBMCs, or DNA extracted from either of those sample types. TCRbeta CDR3 regions were amplified from genomic DNA using the immunoSEQ Assay, a bias-controlled multiplex PCR. In the paper's pipeline: The number of nucleated cells in each sample was estimated by amplification of reference gene primers within the assay. To quantify the absolute abundance of each unique TCRbeta CDR3 rearrangement, sequence reads were collapsed and filtered. For each sample, productive Simpson clonality was calculated as the square root of Simpson's diversity index over productive rearrangements. In TCRdb, the immuneACCESS table is reduced to in-frame sequences with V and J assigned. These tables do not hold every clone; where another copy was compared, an unresolved V gene accounts for under half, and the others remain unexplained. D and trimming were read from the DNA, whereas the V and J calls and clone size are those reported in that table. The sample profile shows roughly 190,000 clones; around 84% of them were found once. Of the sample, roughly 15% is held by the ten largest clones.

General conclusions and limits of the study: Clinical and demographic metadata were provided uncurated, with the amount varying by source and participant.

This sequence uses TRBV18 and TRBJ2-7; TRBD2 matches 13 bases in the middle. The sequencing input was peripheral blood. The TCR originated in a woman aged 65 to 85 with COVID-19, enrolled during active disease. In nucleotide form, the sequence is TGTGCCAGCTCACTTCTACTAGCGGGAGGGTACGAGCAGTACTTC. This translates into CASSLLLAGGYEQYF.